Each of the 5 T cell receptor beta chains below was sequenced from the same sample in a study of blood T cell repertoires in COVID-19. TCRdb's copy holds only in-frame clones and misses some; the assay was immunoSEQ multiplex PCR. Here the sample spans 65,000 to 80,000 clones, more than 70% being singletons. Material: peripheral blood. Every receptor here comes from a man between 65 and 79 years old with active or convalescent COVID-19.

This chain connects TRBV28 to TRBJ1-3; 9 nucleotides match TRBD1. This CDR3 has 15 amino acids. The junction had 9 bases not matched to a gene; V was cut back by 6 bases and J by 6 bases. Germline assignment: CDR1 MDHEN and CDR2 SYDVKM. CDR3 nucleotide sequence: TGTGCCAGCAGGACCCCCGGGACAGGGAAAAACACCATATATTTT. The encoded protein is CASRTPGTGKNTIYF. Drawing the rest from reference TRBV28 and TRBJ1-3, the complete variable domain is DVKVTQSSRYLVKRTGEKVFLECVQDMDHENMFWYRQDPGLGLRLIYFSYDVKMKEKGDIPEGYSVSREKKERFSLILESASTNQTSMYLCASRTPGTGKNTIYFGEGSWLTVV.

The rearrangement uses TRBV19 and TRBJ1-5; 12 positions match TRBD1. The CDR3 spans 17 residues. From germline, CDR1 is LNHDA and CDR2 SQIVND (reference sequence). Trimming took 9 bases from V and 5 from J; bases not matched to a gene: 14. In DNA form, the CDR3 reads TGTGCCAGCCGCCGCCCCCGGGACAGGGGGCGCGATCAGCCCCAGCATTTT. This codes for CASRRPRDRGRDQPQHF.

This chain joins TRBV10-2 and TRBJ1-2, with 9 bases lining up with TRBD1. CDR1 WSHSY and CDR2 SAAADI come from the germline V gene. The CDR3 length is 14 residues. V dropped 6 bases and J dropped 4; count of bases not matched to a gene: 6. For the CDR3, the DNA is TGCGCCAGCAGCCAATCGGACAGGGGCTATGGCTACACCTTC. Translated: CASSQSDRGYGYTF.

The chain uses TRBV10-1 and TRBJ2-7; TRBD2 aligns across 9 bases. Germline lookup yields CDR1 WNHNN and CDR2 SYGVQD (reference sequence). The CDR3 is 14 residues long. With 2 bases clipped from V and 6 bases from J, the junction kept 5 bases outside the gene matches. This CDR3 is CASSEGAGGREQYF. CDR3 DNA sequence: TGCGCCAGCAGTGAGGGAGCGGGGGGACGCGAGCAGTACTTC.

This chain links TRBV19 with TRBJ1-6; D possibly corresponds to TRBD1 (5 bases). There are 14 residues in the CDR3. CDR1 is LNHDA and CDR2 is SQIVND in the germline V gene (reference sequence). Trimming shortened V by 5 bases and J by 8 bases, and 13 bases separated the two germline ends. CDR3 protein: CASSSSRVDSPLHF. The DNA for the CDR3 is TGTGCCAGTAGTTCGAGCAGGGTTGATTCACCCCTCCACTTT.